This T cell receptor (beta chain) was found in a study of T cell responses to AZD1222 COVID-19 vaccine. As regards this clone: The antigen is undetermined.

Findings and caveats of the study: There were mostly white British donors and more females than males, and clonal diversity was possibly underestimated.

V lost 5 bases to trimming and J lost 6 bases, with 14 bases between them. The CDR3 runs 14 residues. Looked up from germline, CDR1 is SGHTA and CDR2 is FQGNSA. The assay was immunoSEQ multiplex PCR, and TCRdb's table has in-frame clones only and misses some. The sample has fewer than 50,000 clones; roughly 75% are singletons. The chain has TRBV7-2 and TRBJ1-5; D gene ambiguous. The sequences come from peripheral blood, collected on day 0 of AZD1222 vaccination. This receptor was taken from an adult in good health. This chain's CDR3 is CASSPGVSGQPQHF. In DNA form, the CDR3 reads TGTGCCAGCAGCCCGGGCGTTTCGGGTCAGCCCCAGCATTTT.